This T cell receptor (beta chain) was recovered during a study of blood T cell repertoires in COVID-19. Trimming took 5 bases from V and 6 from J; bases not matched to a gene: 7. Germline V gives CDR1 SGHRS, CDR2 YFSETQ. The CDR3 covers 13 residues. The repertoire was sequenced with immunoSEQ multiplex PCR; TCRdb's copy has only in-frame clones and lacks some. The repertoire has some 280,000 clones, about nine tenths of them found once; the top ten carry 0.94%. The receptor was derived from a woman between 40 and 55 years old who had recovered from COVID-19. The J gene is TRBJ1-2, the V gene TRBV5-1; TRBD1 matches at 7 bases. Sequencing input: peripheral blood. Written as DNA, the CDR3 is TGCGCCAGCAGTGGACAGGTCTCGGATGGCTACACCTTC. Its translation: CASSGQVSDGYTF.